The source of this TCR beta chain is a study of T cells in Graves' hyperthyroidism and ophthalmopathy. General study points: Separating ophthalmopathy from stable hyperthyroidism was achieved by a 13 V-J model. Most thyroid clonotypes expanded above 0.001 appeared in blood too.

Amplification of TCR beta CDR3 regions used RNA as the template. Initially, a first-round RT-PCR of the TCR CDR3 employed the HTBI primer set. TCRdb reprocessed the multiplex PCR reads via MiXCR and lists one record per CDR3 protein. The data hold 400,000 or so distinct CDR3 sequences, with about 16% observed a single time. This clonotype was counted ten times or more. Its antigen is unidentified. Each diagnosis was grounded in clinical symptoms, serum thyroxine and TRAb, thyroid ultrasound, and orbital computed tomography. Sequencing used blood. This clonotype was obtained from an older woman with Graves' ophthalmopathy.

The chain's CDR3 is CASSPAGKETQYF. CDR3 in DNA: TGTGCCAGCAGTCCCGCCGGGAAAGAGACCCAGTACTTC. The rearrangement links TRBV28 to TRBJ2-5; D might be TRBD2 (5 bases). V gave up 5 bases and J gave up 3 bases, with 10 bases separating them. Germline assignment: CDR1 MDHEN and CDR2 SYDVKM. CDR3 length equals 13 residues.